Given below is one T cell receptor beta chain in context. V was clipped by 0 bases and J by 3 bases, with 15 bases between them. The CDR3 has 16 residues. The germline CDR1 and CDR2 sequences are SGHTA and FQGNSA. Methods used by the authors: Estimation of nucleated cell counts was performed using reference gene primer amplification. The protocol was immunoSEQ multiplex PCR, while the TCRdb copy is restricted to in-frame clones and leaves out a portion. V, J and clone size derive from that table, while D and trimming were established from the DNA sequence. The table includes about 190,000 clones, nearly 90% detected once. This record comes from a study of blood T cell repertoires in COVID-19. Study-wide context: COVID-19 samples collected from the United States, Italy and Spain covered acute and convalescent phases. Nucleic acid was either cDNA or gDNA, and it came from T cells, B-cell-depleted T cells, or PBMCs.

The sequencing sample was made of peripheral blood. V usage is TRBV7-2 and J usage is TRBJ2-7, with D possibly matching TRBD2 (6 bases). The receptor was derived from a man in his fifties with acute or convalescent COVID-19. The CDR3 nucleotides are TGTGCCAGCAGCTTAGCATGGGCGGGGCCTATCTACGAGCAGTACTTC. Residues: CASSLAWAGPIYEQYF.